The 27 T cell receptor beta chains given below trace back to one sample, sequenced in a study of T cell responses to AZD1222 COVID-19 vaccine. Assay: immunoSEQ multiplex PCR; the TCRdb copy retains only in-frame clones and omits some. The sample lists 170,000 or so clones, approximately 95% seen once, with 0.95% to 1.3% in the top ten. The sample in question was peripheral blood, obtained 28 days after the second dose of the MenACWY control vaccine. The source of these receptors is an adult who received the MenACWY meningococcal vaccine as a control.

The V call is TRBV27, the J call TRBJ1-2; 8 positions agree with TRBD1. The CDR3 sequence is 12 residues long. Germline V gene sequence: CDR1 MNHEY, CDR2 SMNVEV (reference sequence). V was clipped by 8 bases and J by 7 bases; unmatched bases: 6. The CDR3 DNA is TGTGCCAGCCGCCAGGGGGCGGGTGGCTACACCTTC. It translates to CASRQGAGGYTF.

The chain uses TRBV3-1 (or the pseudogene TRBV3-2) and TRBJ1-4; 9 nucleotides align to TRBD1. CDR1 is LGHDT and CDR2 is YNNKEL in the germline V gene (reference sequence). V trimming: 4 bases; J trimming: 2 bases; junction bases outside the gene matches: 8. The CDR3 is made up of 17 amino acids. The CDR3 region is CASSLGTGISTNEKLFF. The DNA for the CDR3 is TGTGCCAGCAGCCTCGGGACAGGGATTAGTACTAATGAAAAACTGTTTTTT.

J is TRBJ2-2 and V is TRBV5-5; 8 nucleotides line up with TRBD1. J was trimmed by 3 bases and V by 4 bases; bases with no gene match: 5. CDR3 size: 15 residues. Germline values: CDR1 SGHKS, CDR2 YYEKEE (reference sequence). Here the CDR3 reads CASSPDRGYTGELFF. CDR3 coding DNA: TGTGCCAGCAGCCCAGACAGGGGTTACACCGGGGAGCTGTTTTTT.

The chain joins TRBV12-3 or TRBV12-4 to TRBJ2-3; D is possibly TRBD1 (7 bases). The CDR3 totals 12 residues. In DNA form, the CDR3 reads TGTGCAACCAGGGGGGCGACCGATACGCAGTATTTT. Protein: CATRGATDTQYF.

The chain has TRBV19 and TRBJ1-4; D is possibly TRBD1 (5 bases). Germline V gene data show CDR1 as LNHDA and CDR2 as SQIVND (reference sequence). This CDR3 region has 14 residues. V gave up 8 bases and J gave up 7 bases, with 17 bases separating them. DNA for the CDR3: TGTGCCAGTTTGCGGAGGGGATCGAGTGAAAAACTGTTTTTT. It codes for CASLRRGSSEKLFF.

J is TRBJ1-1 and V is TRBV7-9, with unresolved D. There are 14 residues in the CDR3. Germline V gene sequence: CDR1 SEHNR, CDR2 FQNEAQ (reference sequence). Trimming took 1 base from V and 1 from J, leaving 7 bases between them. The CDR3 nucleotides are TGTGCCAGCAGCTTAGGGCGGGGGAACACTGAAGCTTTCTTT. Amino acids: CASSLGRGNTEAFF.

The chain uses TRBV5-5 and TRBJ1-2; TRBD1 is a possible D gene (5 bases). In germline, CDR1 is SGHKS, CDR2 YYEKEE (reference sequence). The V gene lost 4 bases and the J gene lost 0 bases, with 10 bases spanning the gap. The CDR3 extends over 14 amino acids. The CDR3 sequence: CASSGQGANYGYTF. The CDR3, as DNA: TGTGCCAGCAGCGGGCAGGGAGCTAACTATGGCTACACCTTC.

This chain links TRBV5-6 with TRBJ2-7; D remains ambiguous. V lost 2 bases and J lost 3, with 12 bases in between. This CDR3 has 14 amino acids. The germline V gene encodes CDR1 SGHDT and CDR2 YYEEEE. In DNA form, the CDR3 reads TGTGCCAGCAGCTTTTCCGCGACCAACTACGAGCAGTACTTC. Amino acids: CASSFSATNYEQYF.

The CDR3 bases are TGCGCCAGCGGGGAGACAGGAGGGAATTCACCCCTCCACTTT. Translated: CASGETGGNSPLHF. The rearrangement joins TRBV5-1 to TRBJ1-6, with D possibly being TRBD1 (6 bases). Germline V CDR1 and CDR2: SGHRS, YFSETQ. V was trimmed by 7 bases and J by 7 bases, leaving 15 bases between them. The CDR3 contains 14 residues.

This chain connects TRBV29-1 to TRBJ2-1; the D is unclear. CDR1 is SQVTM, CDR2 ANQGSEA, per germline. The CDR3 has 12 amino acids. Trimming shortened V by 3 bases and J by 9 bases, and 12 bases separated the two germline ends. The DNA for the CDR3 is TGCAGCGTTGATATTCTGGTGAGTGAGCAGTTCTTC. As protein: CSVDILVSEQFF.

The chain joins TRBV3-1 (or the pseudogene TRBV3-2) to TRBJ2-7; no firm D call. The V gene's germline CDR1 is LGHDT and CDR2 YNNKEL (reference sequence). The V gene lost 2 bases and the J gene lost 3 bases, with 2 bases spanning the gap. CDR3 length: 11 amino acids. The CDR3 region has the DNA TGTGCCAGCAGCCAAAACTACGAGCAGTACTTC. It is translated as CASSQNYEQYF.

This chain links TRBV19 with TRBJ1-1, with D uncertain. The V end was cut by 5 bases, the J end by 2 bases, with 9 bases between. The CDR3 extends over 13 amino acids. Germline loops: CDR1 LNHDA, CDR2 SQIVND (reference sequence). In nucleotides, the CDR3 is TGTGCCAGTAGTGAGATGAGAAACACTGAAGCTTTCTTT. Its translation is CASSEMRNTEAFF.

This clone appeared once. The chain links TRBV10-3 to TRBJ2-7, with D tentatively TRBD1 (6 bases). Per the germline V gene, CDR1 is ENHRY and CDR2 is SYGVKD. CDR3 size: 9 residues. The CDR3 reads CSNRDRIYF. Written as DNA, the CDR3 is TGTTCAAACCGAGACAGGATATACTTC.

This chain uses TRBV7-2 with TRBJ1-5; D ambiguous. With 1 base removed from V and 2 bases from J, the gap between germline ends came to 15 bases. Germline V gene data show CDR1 as SGHTA and CDR2 as FQGNSA. The CDR3 consists of 17 residues. The CDR3 loop is CASSLVGGRFGNQPQHF. CDR3 nucleotides: TGTGCCAGCAGCTTAGTGGGCGGCAGGTTTGGCAATCAGCCCCAGCATTTT.

The chain joins TRBV2 to TRBJ2-5, with 7 bases identical to TRBD1. CDR1 and CDR2 from the germline V gene are SNHLY and FYNNEI. V gave up 5 bases and J gave up 7 bases; unmatched junction bases: 16. The CDR3 runs 16 residues. CDR3 residues: CASSYIDPGQIGTQYF. In nucleotides, the CDR3 is TGTGCCAGCAGTTACATTGACCCGGGACAGATAGGGACCCAGTACTTC.

The chain has TRBV5-1 and TRBJ1-4; TRBD1 is a possible D gene (5 bases). V was shortened by 2 bases and J by 7 bases, with 24 bases between the two germline ends. The CDR3 is 18 residues long. In germline, CDR1 is SGHRS, CDR2 YFSETQ. CDR3 sequence reads: CASSLGWLSRVDSEKLFF. As DNA, the CDR3 is TGCGCCAGCAGCTTAGGATGGTTATCAAGGGTTGACAGTGAAAAACTGTTTTTT.

This clone was observed a single time. The chain links TRBV5-8 to TRBJ1-2, with D unclear. Germline CDR1 is SGHTS and CDR2 is YDEGEE. The length of the CDR3 is 12 residues. V was pared by 4 bases and J by 0 bases, with 4 bases between. DNA for the CDR3: TGTGCCAGCAGCGGGCCTAACTATGGCTACACCTTC. Protein product: CASSGPNYGYTF.

This clone was counted a few times. V gene TRBV6-2 or TRBV6-3 combines with J gene TRBJ2-1; TRBD1 matches 10 bases. This CDR3 has 18 amino acids. Germline V lookup: CDR1 MNHEY, CDR2 SVGEGT. With V trimmed by 2 bases and J by 4 bases, 11 bases remained unmatched. The CDR3: CASSYPIRGTGVYNEQFF. In nucleotides, the CDR3 is TGTGCCAGCAGTTACCCGATCCGCGGGACAGGGGTTTACAATGAGCAGTTCTTC.

The chain has TRBV6-5 and TRBJ2-7, with 7 nucleotides matching TRBD1. The germline V gene has CDR1 MNHEY and CDR2 SVGAGI. Trimming at V came to 8 bases and at J to 2 bases, leaving 12 bases not matched to a gene. The CDR3 extends over 15 amino acids. In DNA form, the CDR3 reads TGTGCCAGCGTAGGGGGCAACAGGGCGGCCTACGAGCAGTACTTC. Amino acid sequence: CASVGGNRAAYEQYF.

The chain combines TRBV7-2 with TRBJ1-1; no reliable D call. The CDR3 has 14 residues. The germline V and J ends were trimmed by 2 bases and 8 bases, with 15 bases remaining between them. Germline V CDR1 and CDR2: SGHTA, FQGNSA. The CDR3 is CASSLSGTRQEAFF. CDR3 DNA: TGTGCCAGCAGCTTATCAGGCACGCGTCAAGAAGCTTTCTTT.

The chain has TRBV6-6 and TRBJ1-2; TRBD1 matches at 7 bases. The CDR3 has 17 amino acids. J was trimmed by 1 base and V by 5 bases; bases with no gene match: 13. Germline V lookup: CDR1 MNHNY, CDR2 SVGAGI (reference sequence). CDR3 residues: CASSQPEGQRFNYGYTF. The CDR3 DNA sequence: TGTGCCAGCAGTCAACCCGAGGGACAGAGGTTTAACTATGGCTACACCTTC.

This clone appeared a single time. The chain uses TRBV7-3 and TRBJ1-6; D remains ambiguous. Trimming left V 2 bases short and J 1 base short, with 9 bases between. There are 16 residues in the CDR3. Germline V CDR1 and CDR2: SGHTA, FQGTGA. This CDR3 is CASSLRPESYNSPLHF. CDR3 nucleotides: TGTGCCAGCAGCTTACGGCCGGAGTCCTATAATTCACCCCTCCACTTT. Based on the CDR3 plus reference TRBV7-3 and TRBJ1-6, the full variable domain is GAGVSQTPSNKVTEKGKYVELRCDPISGHTALYWYRQSLGQGPEFLIYFQGTGAADDSGLPNDRFFAVRPEGSVSTLKIQRTERGDSAVYLCASSLRPESYNSPLHFGNGTRLTVT.

The chain uses TRBV7-9 and TRBJ1-1; D is perhaps TRBD1 (5 bases). Germline CDR1 reads SEHNR; CDR2 reads FQNEAQ (reference sequence). V dropped 1 base and J dropped 3 bases, with 15 bases sitting between them. This CDR3 region has 16 residues. This CDR3 is CASSLDYGIGDTEAFF. The CDR3 DNA reads as TGTGCCAGCAGCTTAGATTATGGGATAGGGGACACTGAAGCTTTCTTT.

The chain recombines TRBV27 with TRBJ1-2; D may be TRBD1 (5 bases). V lost 2 bases and J lost 3, with 13 bases in between. This CDR3 contains 15 residues. Per germline, CDR1 MNHEY and CDR2 SMNVEV (reference sequence). This CDR3 is CASSLNWGVDYGYTF. In DNA form, the CDR3 reads TGTGCCAGCAGTTTAAACTGGGGGGTAGACTATGGCTACACCTTC.

The CDR3 is CASRNLRDRGPNTEAFF. The CDR3 region has the DNA TGTGCCAGCAGGAACCTCCGGGACAGGGGACCGAACACTGAAGCTTTCTTT. The V call is TRBV11-2, the J call TRBJ1-1; TRBD1 matches at 10 bases. Germline trimming cut 6 bases from V and 1 base from J; bases unmatched to any gene: 11. Germline V CDR1 and CDR2: SGHAT, FQNNGV. The CDR3 runs to 17 residues.

The chain recombines TRBV28 with TRBJ1-5, with D hard to call. Germline V gives CDR1 MDHEN, CDR2 SYDVKM. The CDR3 totals 14 residues. V lost 6 bases, J lost 5 bases, and 14 bases lay in between. The CDR3: CASSPPDNYQPQHF. The CDR3 DNA is TGTGCCAGCAGCCCACCCGACAATTATCAGCCCCAGCATTTT.

J is TRBJ2-3 and V is TRBV15; D remains ambiguous. Per the germline V gene, CDR1 is LNHNV and CDR2 is YYDKDF (reference sequence). Trimming took off 1 base at V and 4 bases at J, with 6 bases between the two ends. This CDR3 is 13 amino acids long. CDR3: CATSRGLADTQYF. In DNA form, the CDR3 reads TGTGCCACCAGCAGAGGGCTGGCAGATACGCAGTATTTT.